Described below is a single T cell receptor (beta chain) sequence and its context. The assay was immunoSEQ multiplex PCR, and TCRdb's table has in-frame clones only and misses some. Altogether roughly 71,000 clones are present, about 95% being singletons, with the ten largest covering 0.24%. The data were taken from a study of technical replicates of blood from a handful of donors. The V gene end was trimmed by 1 base and the J gene end by 10 bases; junction bases not matched to a gene: 13. The CDR3 extends over 16 amino acids. The V gene's germline CDR1 is SGHAT and CDR2 FQNNGV. V is TRBV11-2 and J is TRBJ1-1; 9 positions match TRBD1. Sequenced material: T cells isolated from PBMCs. This TCR was recovered from a human donor in good health. CDR3 nucleotides: TGTGCCAGCAGCTTAGGAACAGGGGGCTTGGTAGGAGGAGCTTTCTTT. It codes for CASSLGTGGLVGGAFF.